This TCR beta chain was found in a study of T cell responses to AZD1222 COVID-19 vaccine. Across the whole study: Pooling of second doses given at about 4 or about 12 weeks was done.

This CDR3 is built from 14 residues. Trimming took 2 bases from V and 5 from J, leaving 12 bases between them. CDR1 and CDR2 from the germline V gene are MDHEN and SYDVKM. On this clone itself: As yet, its antigen is unknown.

TCRdb keeps only in-frame clones here, not all; method: immunoSEQ multiplex PCR. The sample holds 100,000 to 150,000 clones; over 75% are singletons and the top ten take more than 5.5%. Points from the study as a whole: Researchers took repertoire samples only after the peak T cell response had come.

V and J are TRBV28 and TRBJ1-1; D unclear. This receptor was obtained from an adult in good health. Sequencing used peripheral blood, obtained on day 0 of AZD1222 vaccination. The CDR3 DNA follows: TGTGCCAGCAGTTTACCCGGAGGTGGAACTGAAGCTTTCTTT. Its translation: CASSLPGGGTEAFF.